This T cell receptor (beta chain) derives from a study of T-cell reconstitution after alpha-beta-depleted transplantation in children. TCRbeta library preparation incorporated unique molecular identifiers. TCRdb reprocessed the PCR reads via MiXCR and lists one record per CDR3 protein. The sample holds about 110,000 distinct CDR3 sequences; 6.4% are singletons and the top ten take around 23%. Only a few counts were recorded for this clonotype. The receptor was isolated from a male patient aged 2-10 years who had a stem cell transplant for acute lymphoblastic leukemia, so the T cells may come from the graft donor. The sequences come from PBMCs, mostly from graft donor cells, collected 360 days after TCRalphabeta/CD19-depleted stem cell transplant.

The CDR3 loop is CATRAGGGDTQYF. The CDR3 DNA reads TGTGCCACCAGGGCAGGGGGAGGGGATACGCAGTATTTT. The rearrangement uses TRBV24-1 and TRBJ2-3, with D perhaps assigned TRBD1 or TRBD2 (7 bases each). The V gene lost 7 bases and the J gene lost 6 bases, with 13 bases spanning the gap. The CDR3 totals 13 residues. Looked up from germline, CDR1 is KGHDR and CDR2 is SFDVKD.